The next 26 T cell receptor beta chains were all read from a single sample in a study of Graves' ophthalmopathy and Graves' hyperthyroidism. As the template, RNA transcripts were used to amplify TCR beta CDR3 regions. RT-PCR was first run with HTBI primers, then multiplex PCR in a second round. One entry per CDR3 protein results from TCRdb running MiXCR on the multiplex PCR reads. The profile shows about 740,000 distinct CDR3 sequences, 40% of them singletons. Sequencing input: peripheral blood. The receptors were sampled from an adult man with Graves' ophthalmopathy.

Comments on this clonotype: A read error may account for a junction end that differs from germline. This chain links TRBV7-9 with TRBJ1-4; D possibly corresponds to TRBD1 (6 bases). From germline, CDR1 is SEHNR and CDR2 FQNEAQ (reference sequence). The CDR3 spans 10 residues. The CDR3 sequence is CASRHTVGGF. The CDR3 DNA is TGTGCCAGCAGACATACGGTGGGGGGCTTT.

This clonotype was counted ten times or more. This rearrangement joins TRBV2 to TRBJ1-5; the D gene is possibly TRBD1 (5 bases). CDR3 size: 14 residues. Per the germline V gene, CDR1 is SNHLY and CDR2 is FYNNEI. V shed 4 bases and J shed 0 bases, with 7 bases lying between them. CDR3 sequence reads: CASSAGTSNQPQHF. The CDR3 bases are TGTGCCAGCAGTGCAGGGACTAGCAATCAGCCCCAGCATTTT. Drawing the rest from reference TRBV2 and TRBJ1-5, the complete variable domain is EPEVTQTPSHQVTQMGQEVILRCVPISNHLYFYWYRQILGQKVEFLVSFYNNEISEKSEIFDDQFSVERPDGSNFTLKIRSTKLEDSAMYFCASSAGTSNQPQHFGDGTRLSIL.

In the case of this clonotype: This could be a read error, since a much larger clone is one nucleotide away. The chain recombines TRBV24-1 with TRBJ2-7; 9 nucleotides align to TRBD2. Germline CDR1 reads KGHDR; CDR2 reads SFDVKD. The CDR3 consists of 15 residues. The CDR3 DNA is TGTGCCGCCAGTGACCCAGCGGGGGGAACATACGAGCAGTACTTC. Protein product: CAASDPAGGTYEQYF.

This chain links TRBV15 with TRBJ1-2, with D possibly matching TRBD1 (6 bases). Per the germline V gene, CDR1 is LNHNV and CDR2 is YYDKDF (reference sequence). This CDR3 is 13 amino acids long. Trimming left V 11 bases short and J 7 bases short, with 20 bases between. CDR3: CAWSRGAMAGYTF. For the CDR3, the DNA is TGTGCCTGGAGTCGGGGGGCTATGGCTGGCTACACCTTC.

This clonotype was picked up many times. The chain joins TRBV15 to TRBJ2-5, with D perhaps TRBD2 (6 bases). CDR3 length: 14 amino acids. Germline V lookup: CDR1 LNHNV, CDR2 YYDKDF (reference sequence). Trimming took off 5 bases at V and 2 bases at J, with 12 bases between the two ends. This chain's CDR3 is CATSRGLTQETQYF. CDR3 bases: TGTGCCACCAGCCGGGGACTGACTCAAGAGACCCAGTACTTC.

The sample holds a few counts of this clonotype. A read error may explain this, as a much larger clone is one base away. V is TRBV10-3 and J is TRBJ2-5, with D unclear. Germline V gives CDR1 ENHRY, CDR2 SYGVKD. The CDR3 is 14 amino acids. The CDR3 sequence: CASSESYQEETQYF. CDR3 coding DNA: TGTGCCAGCAGTGAGTCGTATCAGGAAGAGACCCAGTACTTC.

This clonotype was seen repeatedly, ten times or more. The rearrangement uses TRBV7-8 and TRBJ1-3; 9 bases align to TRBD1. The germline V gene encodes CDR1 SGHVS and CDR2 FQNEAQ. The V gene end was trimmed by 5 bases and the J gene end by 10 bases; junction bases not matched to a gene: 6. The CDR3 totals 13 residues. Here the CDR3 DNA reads TGTGCCAGCAGCCCGAACAGGGGGCAAACCATATATTTT. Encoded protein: CASSPNRGQTIYF.

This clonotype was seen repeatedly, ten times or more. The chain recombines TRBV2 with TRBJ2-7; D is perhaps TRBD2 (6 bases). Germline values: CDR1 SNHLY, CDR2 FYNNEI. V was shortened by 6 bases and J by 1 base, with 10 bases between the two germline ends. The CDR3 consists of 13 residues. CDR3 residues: CASRPGVSYEQYF. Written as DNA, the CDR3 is TGTGCCAGCAGGCCGGGAGTTTCCTACGAGCAGTACTTC.

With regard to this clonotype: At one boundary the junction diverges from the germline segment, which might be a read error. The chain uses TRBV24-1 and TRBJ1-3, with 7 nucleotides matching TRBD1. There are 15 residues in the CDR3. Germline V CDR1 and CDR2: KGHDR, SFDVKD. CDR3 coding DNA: TGTGCCAGCAGTCGGGGACAGCACTCTGGAAACACCATATATTTT. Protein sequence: CASSRGQHSGNTIYF.

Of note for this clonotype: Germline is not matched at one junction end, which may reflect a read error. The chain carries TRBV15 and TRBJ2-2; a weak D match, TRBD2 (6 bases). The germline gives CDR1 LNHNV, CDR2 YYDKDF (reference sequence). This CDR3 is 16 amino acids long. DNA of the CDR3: TGTGCCACCAGCAGAGATAACGGGGGTAACATCGGGGAGCTGTTTTTT. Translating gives CATSRDNGGNIGELFF.

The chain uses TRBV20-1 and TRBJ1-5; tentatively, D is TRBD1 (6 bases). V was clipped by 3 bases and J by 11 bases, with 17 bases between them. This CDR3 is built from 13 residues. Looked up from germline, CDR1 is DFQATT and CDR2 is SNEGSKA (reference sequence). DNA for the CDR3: TGCAGTGCTAGGTGGTGGGGGCGAGAGACCCAGCATTTT. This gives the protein CSARWWGRETQHF.

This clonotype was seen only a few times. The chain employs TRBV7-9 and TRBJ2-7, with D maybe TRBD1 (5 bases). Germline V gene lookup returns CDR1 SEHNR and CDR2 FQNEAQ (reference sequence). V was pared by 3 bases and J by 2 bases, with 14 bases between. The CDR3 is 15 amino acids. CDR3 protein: CASSLATVGTYEQYF. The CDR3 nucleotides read TGTGCCAGCAGCTTGGCGACAGTGGGGACCTACGAGCAGTACTTC. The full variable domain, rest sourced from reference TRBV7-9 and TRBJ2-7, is DTGVSQNPRHKITKRGQNVTFRCDPISEHNRLYWYRQTLGQGPEFLTYFQNEAQLEKSRLLSDRFSAERPKGSFSTLEIQRTEQGDSAMYLCASSLATVGTYEQYFGPGTRLTVT.

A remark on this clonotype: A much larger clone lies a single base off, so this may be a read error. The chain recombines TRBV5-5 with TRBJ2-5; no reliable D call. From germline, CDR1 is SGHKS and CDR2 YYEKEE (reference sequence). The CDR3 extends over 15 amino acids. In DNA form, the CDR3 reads TGTGCTATCCCCCCCCCAGCAGAGAGTGGCGTGACCCAGTACTTC. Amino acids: CAIPPPAESGVTQYF.

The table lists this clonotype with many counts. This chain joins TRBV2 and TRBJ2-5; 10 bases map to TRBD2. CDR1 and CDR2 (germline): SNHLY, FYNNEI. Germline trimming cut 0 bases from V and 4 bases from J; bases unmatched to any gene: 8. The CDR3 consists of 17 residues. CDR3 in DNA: TGTGCCAGCAGTGAAGCTCCTCCACTAGCGGGAACAGAGACCCAGTACTTC. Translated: CASSEAPPLAGTETQYF.

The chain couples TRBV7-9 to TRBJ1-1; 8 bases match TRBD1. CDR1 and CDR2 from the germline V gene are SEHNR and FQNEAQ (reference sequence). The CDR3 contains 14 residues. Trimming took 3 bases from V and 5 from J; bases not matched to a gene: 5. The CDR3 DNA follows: TGTGCCAGCAGCTTGGACAGGGTTATGACTGAAGCTTTCTTT. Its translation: CASSLDRVMTEAFF.

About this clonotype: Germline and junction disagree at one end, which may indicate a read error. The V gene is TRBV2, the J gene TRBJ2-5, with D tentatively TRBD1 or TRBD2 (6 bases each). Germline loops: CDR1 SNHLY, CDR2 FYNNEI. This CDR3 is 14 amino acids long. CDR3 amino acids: CASGGQGSPEAQYF. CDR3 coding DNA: TGTGCCAGCGGGGGGCAGGGGAGTCCAGAGGCCCAGTACTTC. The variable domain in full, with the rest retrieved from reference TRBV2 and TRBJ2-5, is EPEVTQTPSHQVTQMGQEVILRCVPISNHLYFYWYRQILGQKVEFLVSFYNNEISEKSEIFDDQFSVERPDGSNFTLKIRSTKLEDSAMYFCASGGQGSPEAQYFGPGTRLLVL.

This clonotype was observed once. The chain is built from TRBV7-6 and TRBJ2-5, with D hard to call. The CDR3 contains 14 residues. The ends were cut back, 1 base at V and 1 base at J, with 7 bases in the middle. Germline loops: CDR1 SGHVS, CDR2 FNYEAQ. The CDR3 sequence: CASSLVSPQETQYF. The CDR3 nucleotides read TGTGCCAGCAGCTTAGTTAGCCCCCAAGAGACCCAGTACTTC.

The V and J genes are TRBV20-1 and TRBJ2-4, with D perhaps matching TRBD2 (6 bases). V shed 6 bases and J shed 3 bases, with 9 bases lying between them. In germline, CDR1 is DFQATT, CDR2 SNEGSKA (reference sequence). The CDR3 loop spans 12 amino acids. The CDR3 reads CSAGGVKNIQYF. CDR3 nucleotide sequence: TGCAGTGCAGGAGGGGTCAAAAACATTCAGTACTTC.

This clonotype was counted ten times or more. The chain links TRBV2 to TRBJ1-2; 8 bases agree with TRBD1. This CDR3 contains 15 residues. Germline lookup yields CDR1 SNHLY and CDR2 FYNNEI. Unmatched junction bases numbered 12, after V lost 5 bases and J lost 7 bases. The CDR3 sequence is CASSLGGAGGGGYTF. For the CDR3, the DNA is TGTGCCAGCAGTCTAGGGGGCGCAGGGGGCGGTGGCTACACCTTC.

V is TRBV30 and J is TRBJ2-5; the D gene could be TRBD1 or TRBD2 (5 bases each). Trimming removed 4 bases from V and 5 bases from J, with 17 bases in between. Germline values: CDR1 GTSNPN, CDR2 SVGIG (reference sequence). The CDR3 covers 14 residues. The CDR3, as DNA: TGTGCCTGGACCTGGGGTGGGACCGGGGAGACCCAGTACTTC. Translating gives CAWTWGGTGETQYF.

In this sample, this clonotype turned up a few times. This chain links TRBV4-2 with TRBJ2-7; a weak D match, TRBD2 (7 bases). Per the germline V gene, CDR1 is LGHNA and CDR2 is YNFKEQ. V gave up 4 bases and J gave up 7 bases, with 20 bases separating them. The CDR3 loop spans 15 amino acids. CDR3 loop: CASSREAQGTTEQYF. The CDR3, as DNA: TGTGCCAGCAGCCGGGAAGCTCAGGGGACTACGGAGCAGTACTTC.

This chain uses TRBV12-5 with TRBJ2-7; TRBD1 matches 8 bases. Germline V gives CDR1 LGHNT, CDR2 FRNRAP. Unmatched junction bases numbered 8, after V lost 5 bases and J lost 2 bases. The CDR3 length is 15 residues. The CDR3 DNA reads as TGTGCTAGTGGTAGGACCAGGGGGCGCGCCTACGAGCAGTACTTC. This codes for CASGRTRGRAYEQYF.

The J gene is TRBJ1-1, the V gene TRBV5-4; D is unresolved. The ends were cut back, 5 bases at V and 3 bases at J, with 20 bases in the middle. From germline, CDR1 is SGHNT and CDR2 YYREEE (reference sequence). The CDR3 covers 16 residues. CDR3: CASSAKGLHGDTEAFF. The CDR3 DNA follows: TGTGCCAGCAGTGCGAAGGGCCTCCATGGGGACACTGAAGCTTTCTTT.

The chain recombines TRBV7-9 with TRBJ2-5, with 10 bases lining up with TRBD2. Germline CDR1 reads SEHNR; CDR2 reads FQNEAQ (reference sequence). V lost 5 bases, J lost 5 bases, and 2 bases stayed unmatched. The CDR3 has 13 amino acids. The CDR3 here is CASSRGLAETQYF. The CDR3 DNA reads TGTGCCAGCAGCAGGGGACTAGCGGAGACCCAGTACTTC.

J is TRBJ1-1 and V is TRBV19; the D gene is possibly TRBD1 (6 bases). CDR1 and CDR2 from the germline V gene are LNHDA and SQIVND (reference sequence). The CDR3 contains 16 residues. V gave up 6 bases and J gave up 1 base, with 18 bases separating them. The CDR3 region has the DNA TGTGCCAGTAGATCACAGGGTAAGGCTTGGAACACTGAAGCTTTCTTT. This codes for CASRSQGKAWNTEAFF.

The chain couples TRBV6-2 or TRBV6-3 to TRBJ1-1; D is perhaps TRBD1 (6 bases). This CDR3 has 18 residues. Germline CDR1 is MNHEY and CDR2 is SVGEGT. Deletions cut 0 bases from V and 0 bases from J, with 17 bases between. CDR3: CASSYSSPLGQMNTEAFF. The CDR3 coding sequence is TGTGCCAGCAGTTACTCGAGTCCTTTAGGACAGATGAACACTGAAGCTTTCTTT.